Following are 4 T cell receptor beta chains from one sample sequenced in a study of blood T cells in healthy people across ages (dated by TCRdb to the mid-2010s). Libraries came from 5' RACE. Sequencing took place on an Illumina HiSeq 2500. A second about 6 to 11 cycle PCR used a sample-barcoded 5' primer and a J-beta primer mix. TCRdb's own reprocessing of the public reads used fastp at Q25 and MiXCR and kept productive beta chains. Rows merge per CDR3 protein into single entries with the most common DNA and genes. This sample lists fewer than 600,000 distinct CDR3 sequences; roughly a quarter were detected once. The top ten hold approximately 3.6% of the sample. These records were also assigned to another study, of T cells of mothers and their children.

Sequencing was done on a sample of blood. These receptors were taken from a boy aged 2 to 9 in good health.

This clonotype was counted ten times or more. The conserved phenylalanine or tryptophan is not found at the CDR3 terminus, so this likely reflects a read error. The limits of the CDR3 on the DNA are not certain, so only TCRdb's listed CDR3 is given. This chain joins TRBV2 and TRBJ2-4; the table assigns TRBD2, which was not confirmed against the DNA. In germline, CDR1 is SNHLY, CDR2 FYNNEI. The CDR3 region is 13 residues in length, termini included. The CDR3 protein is CASREHQLAGGCI.

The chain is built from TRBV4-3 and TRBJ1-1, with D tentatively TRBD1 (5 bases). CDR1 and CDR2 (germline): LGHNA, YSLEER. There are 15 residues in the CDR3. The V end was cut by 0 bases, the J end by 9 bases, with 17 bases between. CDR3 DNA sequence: TGCGCCAGCAGCCAAGAGGGGCCAGGGAACGGGCAAGCTTTCTTT. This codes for CASSQEGPGNGQAFF.

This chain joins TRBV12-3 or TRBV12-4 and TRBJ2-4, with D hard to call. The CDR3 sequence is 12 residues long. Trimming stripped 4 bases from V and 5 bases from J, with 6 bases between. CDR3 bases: TGTGCCAGCAGTTCCGGAGAAAACATTCAGTACTTC. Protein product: CASSSGENIQYF.

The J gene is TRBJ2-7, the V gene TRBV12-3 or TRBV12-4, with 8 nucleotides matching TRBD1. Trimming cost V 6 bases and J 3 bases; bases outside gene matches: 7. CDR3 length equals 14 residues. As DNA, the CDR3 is TGTGCCAGCAGCCCGGGACAGGAATACTACGAGCAGTACTTC. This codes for CASSPGQEYYEQYF.